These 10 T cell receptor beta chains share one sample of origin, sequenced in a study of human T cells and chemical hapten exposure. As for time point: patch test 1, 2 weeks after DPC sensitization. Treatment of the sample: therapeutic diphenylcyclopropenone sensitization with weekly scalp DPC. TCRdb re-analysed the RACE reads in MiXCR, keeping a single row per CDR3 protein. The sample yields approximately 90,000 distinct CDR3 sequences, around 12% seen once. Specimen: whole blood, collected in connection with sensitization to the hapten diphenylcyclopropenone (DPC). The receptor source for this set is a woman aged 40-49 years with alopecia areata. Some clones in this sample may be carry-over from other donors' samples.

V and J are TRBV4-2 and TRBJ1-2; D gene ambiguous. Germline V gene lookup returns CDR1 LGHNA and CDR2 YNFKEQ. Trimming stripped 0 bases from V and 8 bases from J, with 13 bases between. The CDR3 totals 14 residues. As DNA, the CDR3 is TGTGCCAGCAGCCAAGAAGTGGGAAGGAGCGGCTACACCTTC. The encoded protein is CASSQEVGRSGYTF.

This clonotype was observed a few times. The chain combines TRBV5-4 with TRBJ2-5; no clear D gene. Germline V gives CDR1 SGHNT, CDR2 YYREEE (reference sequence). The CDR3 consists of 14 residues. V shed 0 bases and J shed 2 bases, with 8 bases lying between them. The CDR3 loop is CASSLGLSQETQYF. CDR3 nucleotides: TGTGCCAGCAGCTTGGGTCTATCTCAAGAGACCCAGTACTTC.

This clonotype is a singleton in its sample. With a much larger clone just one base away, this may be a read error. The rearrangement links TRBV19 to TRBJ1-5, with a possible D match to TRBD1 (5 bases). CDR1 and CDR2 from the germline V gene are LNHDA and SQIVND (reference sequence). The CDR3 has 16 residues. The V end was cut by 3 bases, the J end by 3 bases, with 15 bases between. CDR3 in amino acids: CASSIGQGYNNQPQHF. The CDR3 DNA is TGTGCCAGTAGTATTGGGCAGGGATATAACAATCAGCCCCAGCATTTT.

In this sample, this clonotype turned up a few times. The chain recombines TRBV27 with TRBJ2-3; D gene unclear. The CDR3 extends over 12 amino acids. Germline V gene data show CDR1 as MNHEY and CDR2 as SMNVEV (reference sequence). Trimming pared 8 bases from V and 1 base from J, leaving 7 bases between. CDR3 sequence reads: CASGRRTDTQYF. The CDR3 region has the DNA TGTGCCAGCGGCCGCCGCACAGATACGCAGTATTTT.

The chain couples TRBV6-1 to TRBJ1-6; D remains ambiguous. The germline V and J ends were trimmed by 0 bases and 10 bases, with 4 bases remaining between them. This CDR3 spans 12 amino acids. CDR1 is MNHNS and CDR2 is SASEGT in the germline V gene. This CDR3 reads CASSEAQSPLHF. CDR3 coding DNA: TGTGCCAGCAGTGAAGCGCAGTCACCCCTCCACTTT.

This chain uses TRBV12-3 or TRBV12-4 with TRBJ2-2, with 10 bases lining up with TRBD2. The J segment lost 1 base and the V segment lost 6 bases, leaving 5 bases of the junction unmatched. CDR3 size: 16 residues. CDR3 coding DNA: TGTGCCAGCAGCCTAGCGGGGGCAGGGAACACCGGGGAGCTGTTTTTT. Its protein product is CASSLAGAGNTGELFF.

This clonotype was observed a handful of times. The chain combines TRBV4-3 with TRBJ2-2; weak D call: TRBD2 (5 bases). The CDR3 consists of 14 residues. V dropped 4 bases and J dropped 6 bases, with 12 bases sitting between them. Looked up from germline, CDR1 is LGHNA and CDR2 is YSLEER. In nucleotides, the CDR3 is TGCGCCAGCAGCCCAAATAGCGAGCCCGGGGAGCTGTTTTTT. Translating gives CASSPNSEPGELFF.

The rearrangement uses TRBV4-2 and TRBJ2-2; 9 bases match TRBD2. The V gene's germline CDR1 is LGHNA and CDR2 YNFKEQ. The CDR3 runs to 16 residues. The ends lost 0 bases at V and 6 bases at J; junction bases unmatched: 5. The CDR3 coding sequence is TGTGCCAGCAGCCAAGATTCTAGCGGGACCCCCGGGGAGCTGTTTTTT. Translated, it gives CASSQDSSGTPGELFF.

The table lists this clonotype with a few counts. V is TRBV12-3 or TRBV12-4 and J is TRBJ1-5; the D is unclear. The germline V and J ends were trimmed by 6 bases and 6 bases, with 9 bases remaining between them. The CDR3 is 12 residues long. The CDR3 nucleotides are TGTGCCAGCAGCGACCGGGGTCAGCCCCAGCATTTT. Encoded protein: CASSDRGQPQHF.

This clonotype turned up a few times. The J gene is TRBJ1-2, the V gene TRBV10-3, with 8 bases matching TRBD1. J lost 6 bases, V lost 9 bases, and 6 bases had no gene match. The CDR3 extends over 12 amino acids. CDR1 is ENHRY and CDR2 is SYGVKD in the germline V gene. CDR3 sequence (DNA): TGTGCCATATACTCGGACAGGGATGGCTACACCTTC. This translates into CAIYSDRDGYTF.